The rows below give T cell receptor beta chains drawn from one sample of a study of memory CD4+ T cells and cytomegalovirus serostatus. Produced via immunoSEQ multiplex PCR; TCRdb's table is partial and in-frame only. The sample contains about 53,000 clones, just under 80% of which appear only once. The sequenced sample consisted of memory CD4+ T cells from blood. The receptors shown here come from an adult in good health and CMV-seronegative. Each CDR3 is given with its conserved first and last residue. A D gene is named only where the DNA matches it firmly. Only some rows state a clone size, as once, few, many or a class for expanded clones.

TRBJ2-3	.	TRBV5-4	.	TGTGCCAGCAGCCCCGGGACAGATACGCAGTATTTT	CASSPGTDTQYF
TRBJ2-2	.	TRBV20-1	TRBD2	TGCAGTGCGCGGGGGACCGGGGAGCTGTTTTTT	CSARGTGELFF
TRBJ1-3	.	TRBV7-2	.	TGTGCCAGCAGCGGGACTGGGGCACACTCTGGAAACACCATATATTTT	CASSGTGAHSGNTIYF
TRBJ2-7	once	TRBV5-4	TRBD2	TGTGCCAGCAGCCCTGGACTAGCACAAAGGGGCGAGCAGTACTTC	CASSPGLAQRGEQYF
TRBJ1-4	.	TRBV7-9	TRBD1	TGTGCCGGACAGGGGGTTCGAGAAAAACTGTTTTTT	CAGQGVREKLFF
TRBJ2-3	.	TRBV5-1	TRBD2	TGCGCCAGCAGCTCAGGACTAGCGGGGGCTTTGACAGATACGCAGTATTTT	CASSSGLAGALTDTQYF
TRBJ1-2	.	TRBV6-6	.	TGTGCCAGCAGTGAGACAACTGGTGGCTACACCTTC	CASSETTGGYTF
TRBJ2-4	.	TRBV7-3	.	TGTGCCAGCAGCCCCCTGGGGCTAGCCAAAAACATTCAGTACTTC	CASSPLGLAKNIQYF
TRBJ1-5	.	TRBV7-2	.	TGTGCCAGCAGTCTTACCGGGACAAAGAACAATCAGCCCCAGCATTTT	CASSLTGTKNNQPQHF
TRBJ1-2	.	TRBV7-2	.	TGTGCCAGCAGCCGAAGAGAGGGACGAGGAGGCTACACCTTC	CASSRREGRGGYTF
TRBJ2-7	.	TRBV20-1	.	TGCAGTGCTAGAGATGGGCCCGAGCAGTACTTC	CSARDGPEQYF
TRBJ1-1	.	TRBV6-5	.	TGTGCCAGCAGTTACCACGTGACTGGGAGTGAAGCTTTCTTT	CASSYHVTGSEAFF
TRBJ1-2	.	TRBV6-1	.	TGTGCCAGCAGTGAAGTCAGGACTAGTTATGGCTACACCTTC	CASSEVRTSYGYTF
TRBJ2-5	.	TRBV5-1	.	TGCGCCAGCAGCGGGGGAGAAGAGACCCAGTACTTC	CASSGGEETQYF
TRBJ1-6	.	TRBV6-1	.	TGTGCCAGCAGTGAAGGGGGCGGAGGGGGACCCCTCCACTTT	CASSEGGGGGPLHF
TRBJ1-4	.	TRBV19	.	TGTGCCAGTAACGACAGGCGCCACAGTGCAACTAATGAAAAACTGTTTTTT	CASNDRRHSATNEKLFF
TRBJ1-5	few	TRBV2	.	TGTGCCAGCAGTGAAAGGCGGGGCCAGCCCCAGCATTTT	CASSERRGQPQHF
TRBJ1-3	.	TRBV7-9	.	TGTGCCAGCAGCTTAGCAGCCGCGGTGAACTCTGGAAACACCATATATTTT	CASSLAAAVNSGNTIYF
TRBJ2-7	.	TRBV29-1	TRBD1	TGCAGCGTCGGACGAGGACAGGGCTACGAGCAGTACTTC	CSVGRGQGYEQYF
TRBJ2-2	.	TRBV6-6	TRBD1	TGTGCCAGCAGTGGACAGGGGGCCGACACCGGGGAGCTGTTTTTT	CASSGQGADTGELFF
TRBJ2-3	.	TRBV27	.	TGTGCCAGCAGTTCCCGGGCAGGGGTGGGTTATTTT	CASSSRAGVGYF
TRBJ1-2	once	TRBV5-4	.	TGTGCCAGCAGCTTAAGGGTATACTATGGCTACACCTTC	CASSLRVYYGYTF